This T cell receptor beta chain was observed in a study of response to subunit inactivated influenza vaccine. TCRdb ran MiXCR on the RT-PCR reads and lists one entry per CDR3 protein. The sample includes 650,000 to 800,000 distinct CDR3 sequences, less than 20% of them seen just once. The germline V gene has CDR1 LGHNA and CDR2 YNFKEQ. V lost 0 bases, J lost 0 bases, and 9 bases lay in between. CDR3 length equals 16 residues. In this sample, this clonotype turned up a few times. The receptor was isolated from a man aged 50 to 59 who received an inactivated influenza vaccine. The V gene is TRBV4-2, the J gene TRBJ1-5; D perhaps matches TRBD1 (5 bases). The source material was PBMCs from blood, sampled 5 to 6 days after vaccination. The CDR3: CASSQDGGYSNQPQHF. The DNA of the CDR3 is TGTGCCAGCAGCCAAGATGGGGGGTATAGCAATCAGCCCCAGCATTTT.